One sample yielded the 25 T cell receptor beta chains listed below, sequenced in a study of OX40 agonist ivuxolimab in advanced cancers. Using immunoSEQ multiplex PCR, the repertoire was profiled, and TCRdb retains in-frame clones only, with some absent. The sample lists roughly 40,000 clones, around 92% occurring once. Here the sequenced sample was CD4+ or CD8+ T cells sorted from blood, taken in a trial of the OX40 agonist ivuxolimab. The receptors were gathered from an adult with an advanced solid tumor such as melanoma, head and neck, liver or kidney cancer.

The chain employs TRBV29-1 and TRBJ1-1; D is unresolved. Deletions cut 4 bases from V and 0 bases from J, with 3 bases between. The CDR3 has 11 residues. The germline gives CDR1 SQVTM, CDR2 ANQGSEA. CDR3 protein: CSVALNTEAFF. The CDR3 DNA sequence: TGCAGCGTTGCTCTGAACACTGAAGCTTTCTTT.

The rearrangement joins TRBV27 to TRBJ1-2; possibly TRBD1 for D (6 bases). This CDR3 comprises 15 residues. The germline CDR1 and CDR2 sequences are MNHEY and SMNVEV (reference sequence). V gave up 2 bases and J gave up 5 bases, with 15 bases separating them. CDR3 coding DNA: TGTGCCAGCAGTTTAGGGGACGGGGGCTCGTATGGCTACACCTTC. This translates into CASSLGDGGSYGYTF.

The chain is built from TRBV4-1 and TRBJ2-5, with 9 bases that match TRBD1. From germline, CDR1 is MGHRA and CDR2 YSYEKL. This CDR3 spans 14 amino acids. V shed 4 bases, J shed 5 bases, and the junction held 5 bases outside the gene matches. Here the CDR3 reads CASSLTGGAETQYF. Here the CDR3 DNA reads TGCGCCAGCAGCCTAACAGGGGGCGCCGAGACCCAGTACTTC.

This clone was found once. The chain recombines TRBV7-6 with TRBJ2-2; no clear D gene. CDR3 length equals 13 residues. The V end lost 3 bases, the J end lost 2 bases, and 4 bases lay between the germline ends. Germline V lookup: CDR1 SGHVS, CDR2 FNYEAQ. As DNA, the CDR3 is TGTGCCAGCAGCTTTTCCAACACCGGGGAGCTGTTTTTT. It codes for CASSFSNTGELFF.

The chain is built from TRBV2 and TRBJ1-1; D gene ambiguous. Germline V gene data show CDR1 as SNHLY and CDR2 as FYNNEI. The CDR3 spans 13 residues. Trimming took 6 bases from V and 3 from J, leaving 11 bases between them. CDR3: CASRAEDYTEAFF. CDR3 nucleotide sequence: TGTGCCAGCAGGGCCGAAGACTACACTGAAGCTTTCTTT.

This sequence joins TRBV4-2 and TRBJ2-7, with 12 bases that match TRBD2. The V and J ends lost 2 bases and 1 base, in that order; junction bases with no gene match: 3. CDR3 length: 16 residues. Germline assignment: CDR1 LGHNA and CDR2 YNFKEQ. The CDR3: CASSQPTSGGSYEQYF. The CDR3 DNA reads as TGTGCCAGCAGCCAACCGACTAGCGGGGGTTCCTACGAGCAGTACTTC.

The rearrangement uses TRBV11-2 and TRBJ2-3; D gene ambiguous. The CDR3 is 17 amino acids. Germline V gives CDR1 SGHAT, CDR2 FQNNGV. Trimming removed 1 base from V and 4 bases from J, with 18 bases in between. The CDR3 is CASSLGVPGLYPDTQYF. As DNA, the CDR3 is TGTGCCAGCAGCTTAGGGGTCCCAGGTTTATACCCAGATACGCAGTATTTT.

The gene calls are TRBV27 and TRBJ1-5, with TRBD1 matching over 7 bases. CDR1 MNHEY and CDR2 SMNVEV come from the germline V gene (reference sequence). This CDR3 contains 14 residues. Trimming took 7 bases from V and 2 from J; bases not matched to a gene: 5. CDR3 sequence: CASTPTGGNQPQHF. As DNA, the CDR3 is TGTGCCAGCACCCCTACAGGGGGCAATCAGCCCCAGCATTTT.

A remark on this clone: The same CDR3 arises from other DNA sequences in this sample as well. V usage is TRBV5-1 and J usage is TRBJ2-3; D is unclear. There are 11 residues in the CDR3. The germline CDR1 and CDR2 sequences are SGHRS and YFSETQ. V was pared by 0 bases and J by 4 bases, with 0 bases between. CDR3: CASSLADTQYF. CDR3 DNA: TGCGCCAGCAGCTTGGCAGATACGCAGTATTTT.

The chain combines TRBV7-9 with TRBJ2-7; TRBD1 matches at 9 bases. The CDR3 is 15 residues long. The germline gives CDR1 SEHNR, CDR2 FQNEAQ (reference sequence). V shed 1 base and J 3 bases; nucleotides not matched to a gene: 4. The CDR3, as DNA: TGTGCCAGCAGCTTAGACAGGGGGCAAATCTACGAGCAGTACTTC. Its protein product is CASSLDRGQIYEQYF.

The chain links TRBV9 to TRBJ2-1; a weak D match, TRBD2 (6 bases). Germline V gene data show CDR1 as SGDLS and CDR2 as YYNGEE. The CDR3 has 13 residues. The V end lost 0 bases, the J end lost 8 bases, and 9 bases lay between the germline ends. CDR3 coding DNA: TGTGCCAGCAGCGTAGGGGGGGTCGATGAGCAGTTCTTC. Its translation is CASSVGGVDEQFF.

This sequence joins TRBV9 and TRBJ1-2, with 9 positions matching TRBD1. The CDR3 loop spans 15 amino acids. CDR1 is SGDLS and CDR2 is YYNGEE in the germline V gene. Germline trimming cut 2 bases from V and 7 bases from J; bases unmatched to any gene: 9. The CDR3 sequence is CASSVVDRGRGGYTF. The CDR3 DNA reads TGTGCCAGCAGCGTCGTGGACAGGGGACGGGGTGGCTACACCTTC.

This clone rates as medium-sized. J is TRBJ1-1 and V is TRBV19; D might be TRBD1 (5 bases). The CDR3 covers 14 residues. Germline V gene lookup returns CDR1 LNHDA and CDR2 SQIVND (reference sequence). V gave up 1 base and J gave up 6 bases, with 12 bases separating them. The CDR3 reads CASSIGGAGAEAFF. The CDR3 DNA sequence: TGTGCCAGTAGTATAGGCGGGGCGGGGGCTGAAGCTTTCTTT.

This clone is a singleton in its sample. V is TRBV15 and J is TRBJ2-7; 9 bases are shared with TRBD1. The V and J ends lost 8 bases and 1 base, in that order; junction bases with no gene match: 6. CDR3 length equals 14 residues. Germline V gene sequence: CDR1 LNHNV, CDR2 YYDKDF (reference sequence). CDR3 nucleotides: TGTGCCACCCGACGGGACAGGGCATCCTACGAGCAGTACTTC. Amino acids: CATRRDRASYEQYF.

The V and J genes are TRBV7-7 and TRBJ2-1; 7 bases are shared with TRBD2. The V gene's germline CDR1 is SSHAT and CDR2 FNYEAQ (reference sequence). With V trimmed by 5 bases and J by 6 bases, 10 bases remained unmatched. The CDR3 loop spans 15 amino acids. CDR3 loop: CASSPGLPPSNEQFF. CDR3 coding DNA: TGTGCCAGCAGCCCGGGACTACCGCCATCCAATGAGCAGTTCTTC.

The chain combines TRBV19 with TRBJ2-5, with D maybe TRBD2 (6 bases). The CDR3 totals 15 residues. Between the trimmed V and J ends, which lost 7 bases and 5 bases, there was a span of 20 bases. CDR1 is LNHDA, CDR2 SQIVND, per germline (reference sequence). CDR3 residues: CASKPRGRRGETQYF. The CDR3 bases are TGTGCCAGTAAACCTCGTGGGAGGAGAGGGGAGACCCAGTACTTC.

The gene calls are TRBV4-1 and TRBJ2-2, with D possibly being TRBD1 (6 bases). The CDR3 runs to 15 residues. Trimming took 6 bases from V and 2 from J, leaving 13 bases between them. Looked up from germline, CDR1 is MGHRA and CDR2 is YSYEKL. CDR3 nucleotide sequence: TGCGCCAGCAGATTCAGGGGCCCTAACACCGGGGAGCTGTTTTTT. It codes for CASRFRGPNTGELFF.

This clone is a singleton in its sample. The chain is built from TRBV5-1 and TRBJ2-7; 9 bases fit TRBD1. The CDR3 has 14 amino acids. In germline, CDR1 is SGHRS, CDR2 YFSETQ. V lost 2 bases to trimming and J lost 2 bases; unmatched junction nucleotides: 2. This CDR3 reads CASSFRQGAYEQYF. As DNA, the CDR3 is TGCGCCAGCAGCTTCCGACAGGGGGCCTACGAGCAGTACTTC.

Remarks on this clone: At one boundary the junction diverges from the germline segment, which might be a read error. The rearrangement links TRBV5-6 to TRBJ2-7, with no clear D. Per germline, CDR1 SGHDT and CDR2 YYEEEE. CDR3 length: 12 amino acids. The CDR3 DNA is TGTGCCAGCAGTTTGGACGGAAACGAGCAGTACTTC. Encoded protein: CASSLDGNEQYF.

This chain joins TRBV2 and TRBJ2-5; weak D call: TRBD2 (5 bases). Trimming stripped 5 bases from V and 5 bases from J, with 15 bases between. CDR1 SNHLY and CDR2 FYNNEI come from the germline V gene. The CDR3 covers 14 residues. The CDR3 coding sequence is TGTGCCAGCAGTAGCCCGGGGTGGCGGGAGACCCAGTACTTC. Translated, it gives CASSSPGWRETQYF.

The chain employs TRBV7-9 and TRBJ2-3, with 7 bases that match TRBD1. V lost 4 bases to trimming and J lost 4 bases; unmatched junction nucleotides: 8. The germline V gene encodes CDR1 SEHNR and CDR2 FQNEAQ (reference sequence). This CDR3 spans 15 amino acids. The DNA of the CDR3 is TGTGCCAGCAGCTCCCCAGACAGGGTAGCAGATACGCAGTATTTT. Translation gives CASSSPDRVADTQYF. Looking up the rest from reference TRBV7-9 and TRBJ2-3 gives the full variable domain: DTGVSQNPRHKITKRGQNVTFRCDPISEHNRLYWYRQTLGQGPEFLTYFQNEAQLEKSRLLSDRFSAERPKGSFSTLEIQRTEQGDSAMYLCASSSPDRVADTQYFGPGTRLTVL.

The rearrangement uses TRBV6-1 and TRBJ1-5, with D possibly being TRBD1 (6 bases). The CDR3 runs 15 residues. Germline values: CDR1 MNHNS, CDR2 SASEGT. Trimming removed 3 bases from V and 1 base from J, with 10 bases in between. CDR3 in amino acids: CASSDMGGSNQPQHF. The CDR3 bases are TGTGCCAGCAGTGATATGGGGGGCAGCAATCAGCCCCAGCATTTT.

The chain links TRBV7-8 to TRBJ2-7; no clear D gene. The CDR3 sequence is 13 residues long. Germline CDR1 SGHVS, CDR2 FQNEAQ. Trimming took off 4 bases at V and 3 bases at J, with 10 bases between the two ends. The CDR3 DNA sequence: TGTGCCAGCAGCTACTTGGAAGACTACGAGCAGTACTTC. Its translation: CASSYLEDYEQYF.

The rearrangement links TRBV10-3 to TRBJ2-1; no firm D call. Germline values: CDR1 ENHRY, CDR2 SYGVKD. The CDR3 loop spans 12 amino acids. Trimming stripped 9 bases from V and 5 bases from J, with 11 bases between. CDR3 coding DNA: TGTGCCATTAGAGTATTAAACAATGAGCAGTTCTTC. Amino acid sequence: CAIRVLNNEQFF.

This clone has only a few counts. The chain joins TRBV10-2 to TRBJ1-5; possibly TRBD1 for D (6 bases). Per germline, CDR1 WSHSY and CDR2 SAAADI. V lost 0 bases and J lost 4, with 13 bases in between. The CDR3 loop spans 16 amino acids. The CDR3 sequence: CASSESVAGDNQPQHF. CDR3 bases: TGCGCCAGCAGTGAGTCTGTGGCAGGGGATAATCAGCCCCAGCATTTT.